A selection of T cell receptor beta chains follows, all from one sample in a study of shared clonotypes between healthy human individuals. The protocol was immunoSEQ multiplex PCR, while the TCRdb copy is restricted to in-frame clones and leaves out a portion. Among hundreds of thousands of clones, around three quarters were seen once, and the ten largest hold approximately 12%. The specimen was PBMCs. These receptors were taken from a woman between 35 and 50 years old in good health. Some clones in this sample may be carry-over from other donors' samples. The CDR3 runs from the conserved cysteine through the conserved F or W. A D gene is named only where the DNA matches it firmly. Clone size, where shown, is once, few, many, or a class for clones that have expanded.

j_call | d_call | v_call | clone_size | cdr3_aa | cdr3_nt
TRBJ1-1 | TRBD1 | TRBV6-5 | - | CASSYSQGAADTEAFF | TGTGCCAGCAGTTACTCGCAGGGGGCAGCGGACACTGAAGCTTTCTTT
TRBJ2-7 | - | TRBV10-3 | once | CAISPPDRVREQYF | TGTGCCATCAGTCCCCCGGACAGAGTACGAGAGCAGTACTTC
TRBJ2-3 | TRBD2 | TRBV4-1 | - | CASSYEGGLAADTQYF | TGCGCCAGCAGCTACGAGGGGGGACTAGCGGCAGATACGCAGTATTTT
TRBJ1-5 | TRBD1 | TRBV10-3 | - | CAISESGRGRPQHF | TGTGCCATCAGTGAGTCCGGCAGGGGGCGGCCCCAGCATTTT
TRBJ2-7 | - | TRBV2 | - | CASSEAGGTYEQYF | TGTGCCAGCAGTGAAGCGGGAGGCACCTACGAGCAGTACTTC
TRBJ1-1 | - | TRBV18 | - | CASSPTPQLNTEAFF | TGTGCCAGCTCACCAACTCCTCAGTTGAACACTGAAGCTTTCTTT
TRBJ2-1 | TRBD2 | TRBV9 | - | CASSLGLAGPSSYNEQFF | TGTGCCAGCAGCCTAGGACTAGCGGGCCCGAGCTCCTACAATGAGCAGTTCTTC
TRBJ2-3 | TRBD1 | TRBV18 | - | CASSPQTGQGFGSDTQYF | TGTGCCAGCTCCCCTCAGACAGGACAGGGGTTTGGATCAGATACGCAGTATTTT
TRBJ2-7 | TRBD2 | TRBV6-1 | - | CASSDSGRPRYEQYF | TGTGCCAGCAGCGATAGCGGGAGGCCCCGCTACGAGCAGTACTTC
TRBJ1-2 | - | TRBV25-1 | - | CASSRGTYGYTF | TGTGCCAGCAGCCGGGGGACTTATGGCTACACCTTC
TRBJ1-5 | - | TRBV6-1 | - | CASSQGYSNQPQHF | TGTGCCAGCAGTCAAGGTTATAGCAATCAGCCCCAGCATTTT
TRBJ1-4 | TRBD1 | TRBV27 | few | CASSAEGTANEKLFF | TGTGCCAGCAGTGCGGAAGGGACAGCGAACGAAAAACTGTTTTTT
TRBJ2-2 | - | TRBV7-3 | - | CASSSSKRSDTGELFF | TGTGCCAGCAGCTCATCCAAGCGGTCCGACACCGGGGAGCTGTTTTTT
TRBJ2-3 | TRBD2 | TRBV27 | - | CASRDRTSENTDTQYF | TGTGCCAGCAGGGATCGGACTAGCGAGAATACAGATACGCAGTATTTT
TRBJ2-2 | TRBD2 | TRBV19 | once | CASSTRRGTSGSGGELFF | TGTGCCAGTAGTACCCGACGAGGGACTAGCGGGAGTGGAGGGGAGCTGTTTTTT
TRBJ2-7 | - | TRBV5-4 | - | CASSFGTEVNEQYF | TGTGCCAGCAGCTTTGGGACGGAAGTCAACGAGCAGTACTTC
TRBJ1-2 | - | TRBV18 | - | CASSPAGGYGYTF | TGTGCCAGCTCGCCGGCAGGAGGCTATGGCTACACCTTC
TRBJ2-3 | - | TRBV10-1 | once | CASSDPSADTDTQYF | TGCGCCAGCAGTGACCCTTCAGCGGACACAGATACGCAGTATTTT
TRBJ2-7 | TRBD2 | TRBV5-1 | - | CASSLVPAGGLEQYF | TGCGCCAGCAGCTTGGTGCCAGCGGGAGGACTCGAGCAGTACTTC
TRBJ2-4 | - | TRBV10-3 | - | CAIMGDGGVQYF | TGTGCCATCATGGGGGACGGCGGGGTTCAGTACTTC
TRBJ2-3 | - | TRBV5-8 | - | CASSFRGTGTDTQYF | TGTGCCAGCAGCTTCAGGGGCACGGGTACAGATACGCAGTATTTT
TRBJ2-7 | - | TRBV5-1 | - | CASSLGAEQYF | TGCGCCAGCAGCTTGGGTGCCGAGCAGTACTTC
TRBJ2-7 | TRBD2 | TRBV25-1 | - | CASSELLAGDSYEQYF | TGTGCCAGCAGTGAGTTACTAGCGGGAGACTCCTACGAGCAGTACTTC
TRBJ2-7 | - | TRBV27 | - | CASSLFRDSYEQYF | TGTGCCAGCAGTTTATTCCGGGACTCCTACGAGCAGTACTTC
TRBJ2-7 | - | TRBV9 | few | CASSVGLGLPYEQYF | TGTGCCAGCAGCGTAGGACTAGGCCTTCCCTACGAGCAGTACTTC
TRBJ1-4 | - | TRBV18 | - | CASSPPPNEKLFF | TGTGCCAGCTCACCACCCCCTAATGAAAAACTGTTTTTT
TRBJ2-5 | TRBD1 | TRBV2 | - | CASSGPRQGETQYF | TGTGCCAGCAGTGGCCCAAGACAGGGTGAGACCCAGTACTTC
TRBJ2-5 | TRBD1 | TRBV29-1 | - | CSVDGQGASETQYF | TGCAGCGTTGACGGACAGGGGGCTTCGGAGACCCAGTACTTC
TRBJ2-7 | - | TRBV19 | few | CASSIASEQYF | TGTGCCAGTAGTATTGCGTCCGAGCAGTACTTC
TRBJ2-3 | - | TRBV28 | - | CASSLSDTQYF | TGTGCCAGCAGTTTATCAGATACGCAGTATTTT
TRBJ1-1 | - | TRBV7-2 | - | CASSPRRDTEAFF | TGTGCCAGCAGCCCCCGCAGGGACACTGAAGCTTTCTTT
TRBJ2-7 | TRBD1 | TRBV7-2 | once | CASSLVTGGGEQYF | TGTGCCAGCAGCTTAGTTACAGGGGGAGGCGAGCAGTACTTC
TRBJ2-5 | TRBD2 | TRBV6-5 | - | CASRPGLAGGETQYF | TGTGCCAGCAGACCCGGACTAGCGGGAGGGGAGACCCAGTACTTC
TRBJ1-1 | TRBD1 | TRBV11-1 | few | CASSRATGYTEAFF | TGTGCCAGCAGCCGAGCGACAGGGTACACTGAAGCTTTCTTT
TRBJ2-3 | - | TRBV30 | - | CAWSEGPDTQYF | TGTGCCTGGAGTGAGGGCCCAGATACGCAGTATTTT
TRBJ2-7 | - | TRBV2 | - | CASRGRGGATSWREQYF | TGTGCCAGCAGGGGCCGTGGGGGGGCGACTAGTTGGCGCGAGCAGTACTTC
TRBJ2-5 | TRBD2 | TRBV7-9 | - | CASSRGLAGDGETQYF | TGTGCCAGCAGCCGGGGACTAGCGGGAGATGGAGAGACCCAGTACTTC
TRBJ1-4 | - | TRBV5-4 | - | CASSLGLDEKVFF | TGTGCCAGCAGCTTAGGACTCGATGAAAAAGTGTTTTTT
TRBJ2-1 | TRBD1 | TRBV28 | - | CASSPDRTDNEQFF | TGTGCCAGCAGTCCGGACAGGACAGACAATGAGCAGTTCTTC
TRBJ1-1 | - | TRBV6-6 | - | CASSRGGQMNTEAFF | TGTGCCAGCTCCCGGGGAGGACAGATGAACACTGAAGCTTTCTTT
TRBJ2-5 | TRBD2 | TRBV7-9 | - | CASRQTSVQETQYF | TGTGCCAGCAGACAAACTAGCGTCCAAGAGACCCAGTACTTC
TRBJ1-1 | - | TRBV7-2 | - | CASSSRIGAEAFF | TGTGCCAGCAGCTCCCGCATTGGCGCTGAAGCTTTCTTT
TRBJ2-1 | TRBD2 | TRBV5-1 | - | CASSSSGSFNEQFF | TGCGCCAGCAGCTCCAGCGGGAGTTTTAATGAGCAGTTCTTC
TRBJ2-2 | TRBD2 | TRBV15 | - | CATSRGLAGSLGAGELFF | TGTGCCACCAGCAGGGGACTAGCGGGCTCCTTGGGGGCCGGGGAGCTGTTTTTT
TRBJ2-7 | - | TRBV18 | - | CASSPPTIAVSSYEQYF | TGTGCCAGCTCACCCCCAACAATAGCGGTGAGCTCCTACGAGCAGTACTTC